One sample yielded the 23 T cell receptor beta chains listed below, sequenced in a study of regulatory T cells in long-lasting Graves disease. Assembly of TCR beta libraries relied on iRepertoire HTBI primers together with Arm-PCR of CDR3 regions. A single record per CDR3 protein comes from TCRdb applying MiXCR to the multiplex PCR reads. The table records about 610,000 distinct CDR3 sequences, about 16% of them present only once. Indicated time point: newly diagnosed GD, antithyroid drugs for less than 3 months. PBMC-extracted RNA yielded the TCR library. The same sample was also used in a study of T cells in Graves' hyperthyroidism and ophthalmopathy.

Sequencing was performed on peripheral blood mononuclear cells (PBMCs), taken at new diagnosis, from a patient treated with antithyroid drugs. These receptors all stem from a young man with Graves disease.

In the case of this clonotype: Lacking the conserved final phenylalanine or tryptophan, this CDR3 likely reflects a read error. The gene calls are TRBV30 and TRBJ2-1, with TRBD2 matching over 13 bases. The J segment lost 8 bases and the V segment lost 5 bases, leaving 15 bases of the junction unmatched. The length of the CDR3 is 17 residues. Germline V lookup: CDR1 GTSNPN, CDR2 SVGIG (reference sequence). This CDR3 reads CAWFRDRVGLAGYEQFL. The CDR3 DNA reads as TGTGCCTGGTTCCGGGACAGGGTGGGACTAGCGGGATATGAGCAGTTCCTC.

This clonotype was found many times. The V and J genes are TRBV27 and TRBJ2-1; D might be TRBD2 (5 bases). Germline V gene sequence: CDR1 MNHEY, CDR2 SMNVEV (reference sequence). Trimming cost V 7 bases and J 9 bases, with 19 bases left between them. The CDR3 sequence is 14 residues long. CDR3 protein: CASIPSMGVAEQFF. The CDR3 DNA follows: TGTGCCAGCATACCCTCGATGGGAGTGGCTGAGCAGTTCTTC.

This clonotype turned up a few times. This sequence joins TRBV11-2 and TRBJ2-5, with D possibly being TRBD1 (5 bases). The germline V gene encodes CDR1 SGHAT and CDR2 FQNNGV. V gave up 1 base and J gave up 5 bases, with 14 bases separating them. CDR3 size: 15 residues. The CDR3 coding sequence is TGTGCCAGCAGCTTAGGTGTTAGGGGCCGGGAGACCCAGTACTTC. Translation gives CASSLGVRGRETQYF.

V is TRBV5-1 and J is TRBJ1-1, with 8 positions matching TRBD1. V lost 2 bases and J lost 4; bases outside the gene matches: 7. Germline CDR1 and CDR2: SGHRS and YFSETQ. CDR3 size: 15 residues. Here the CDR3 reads CASSFAGGGGTEAFF. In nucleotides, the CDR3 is TGCGCCAGCAGCTTCGCAGGGGGCGGAGGCACTGAAGCTTTCTTT.

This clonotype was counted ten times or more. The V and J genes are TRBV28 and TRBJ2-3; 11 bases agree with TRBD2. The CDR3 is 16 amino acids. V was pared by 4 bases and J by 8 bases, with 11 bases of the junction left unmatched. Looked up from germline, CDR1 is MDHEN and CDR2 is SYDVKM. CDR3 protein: CASSSTSGSRWRTQYF. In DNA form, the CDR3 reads TGTGCCAGCAGTTCAACTAGCGGGAGCCGCTGGCGTACGCAGTATTTT.

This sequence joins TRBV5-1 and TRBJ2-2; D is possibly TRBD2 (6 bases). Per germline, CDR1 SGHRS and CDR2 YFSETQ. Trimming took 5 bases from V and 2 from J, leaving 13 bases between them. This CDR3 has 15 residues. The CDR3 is CASRLRDFNTGELFF. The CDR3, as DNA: TGCGCCAGCAGACTCCGGGACTTCAACACCGGGGAGCTGTTTTTT. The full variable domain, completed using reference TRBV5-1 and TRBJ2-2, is KAGVTQTPRYLIKTRGQQVTLSCSPISGHRSVSWYQQTPGQGLQFLFEYFSETQRNKGNFPGRFSGRQFSNSRSEMNVSTLELGDSALYLCASRLRDFNTGELFFGEGSRLTVL.

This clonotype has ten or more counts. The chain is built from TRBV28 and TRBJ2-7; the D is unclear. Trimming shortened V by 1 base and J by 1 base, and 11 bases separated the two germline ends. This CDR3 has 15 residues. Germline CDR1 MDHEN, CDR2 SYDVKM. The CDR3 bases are TGTGCCAGCAGTTTATTTTCAGACCCTTCCTACGAGCAGTACTTC. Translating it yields CASSLFSDPSYEQYF.

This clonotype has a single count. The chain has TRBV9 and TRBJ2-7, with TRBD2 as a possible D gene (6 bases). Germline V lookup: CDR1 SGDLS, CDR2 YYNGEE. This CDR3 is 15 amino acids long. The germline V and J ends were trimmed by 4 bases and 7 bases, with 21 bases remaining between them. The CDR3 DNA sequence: TGTGCCAGCAGCTCCGGGGGTCGCAGGGACCCTGAGCAGTACTTC. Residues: CASSSGGRRDPEQYF.

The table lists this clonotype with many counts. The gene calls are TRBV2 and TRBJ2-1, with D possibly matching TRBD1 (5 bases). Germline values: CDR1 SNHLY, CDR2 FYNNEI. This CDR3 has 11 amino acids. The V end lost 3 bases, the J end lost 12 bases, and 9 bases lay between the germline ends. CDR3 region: CASSEGQGQFF. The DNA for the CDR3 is TGTGCCAGCAGTGAGGGGCAGGGGCAGTTCTTC.

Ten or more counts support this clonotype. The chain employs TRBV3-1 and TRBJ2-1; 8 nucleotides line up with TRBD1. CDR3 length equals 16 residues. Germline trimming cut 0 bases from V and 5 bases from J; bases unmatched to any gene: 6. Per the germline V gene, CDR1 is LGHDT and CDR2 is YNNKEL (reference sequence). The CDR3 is CASSQDGQGANNEQFF. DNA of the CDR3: TGTGCCAGCAGCCAAGACGGGCAGGGGGCGAACAATGAGCAGTTCTTC.

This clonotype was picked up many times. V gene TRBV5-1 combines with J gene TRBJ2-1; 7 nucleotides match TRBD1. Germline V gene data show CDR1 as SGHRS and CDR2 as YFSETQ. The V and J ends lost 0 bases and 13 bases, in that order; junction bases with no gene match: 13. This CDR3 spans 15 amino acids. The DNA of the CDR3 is TGCGCCAGCAGCTTGGTTCAAGGGGGCGGCGGAATTCAGTTCTTC. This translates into CASSLVQGGGGIQFF.

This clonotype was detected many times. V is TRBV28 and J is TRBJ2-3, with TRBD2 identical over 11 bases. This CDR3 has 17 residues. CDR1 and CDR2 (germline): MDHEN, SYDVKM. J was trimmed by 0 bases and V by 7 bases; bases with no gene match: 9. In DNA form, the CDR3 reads TGTGCCAGCATATATAGCGGGAGGGCCTCTAGCACAGATACGCAGTATTTT. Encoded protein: CASIYSGRASSTDTQYF.

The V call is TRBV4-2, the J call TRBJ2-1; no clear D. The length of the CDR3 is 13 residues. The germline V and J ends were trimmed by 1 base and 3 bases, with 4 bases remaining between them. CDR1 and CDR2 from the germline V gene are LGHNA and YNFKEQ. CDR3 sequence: CASSQGYYNEQFF. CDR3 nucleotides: TGTGCCAGCAGCCAAGGGTACTACAATGAGCAGTTCTTC.

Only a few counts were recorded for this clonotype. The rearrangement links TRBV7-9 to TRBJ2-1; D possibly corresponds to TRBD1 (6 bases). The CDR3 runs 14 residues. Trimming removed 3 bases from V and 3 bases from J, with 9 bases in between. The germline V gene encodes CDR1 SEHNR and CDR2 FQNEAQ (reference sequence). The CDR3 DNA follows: TGTGCCAGCAGCTTGACAGGAGACTACAATGAGCAGTTCTTC. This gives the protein CASSLTGDYNEQFF.

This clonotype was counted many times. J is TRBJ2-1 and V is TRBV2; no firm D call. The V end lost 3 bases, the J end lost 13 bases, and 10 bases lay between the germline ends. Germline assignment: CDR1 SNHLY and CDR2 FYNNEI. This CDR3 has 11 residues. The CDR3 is CASSDDVLQFF. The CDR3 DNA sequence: TGTGCCAGCAGTGATGATGTTCTCCAGTTCTTC. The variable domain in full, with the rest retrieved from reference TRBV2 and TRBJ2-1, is EPEVTQTPSHQVTQMGQEVILRCVPISNHLYFYWYRQILGQKVEFLVSFYNNEISEKSEIFDDQFSVERPDGSNFTLKIRSTKLEDSAMYFCASSDDVLQFFGPGTRLTVL.

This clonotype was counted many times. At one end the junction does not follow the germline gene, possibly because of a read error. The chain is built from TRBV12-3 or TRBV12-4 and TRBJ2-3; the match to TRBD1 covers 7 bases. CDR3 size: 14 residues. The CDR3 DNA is TGTGCCAGCAGCTTAGGGACAGTCACAGATACGCAGTATTTT. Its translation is CASSLGTVTDTQYF.

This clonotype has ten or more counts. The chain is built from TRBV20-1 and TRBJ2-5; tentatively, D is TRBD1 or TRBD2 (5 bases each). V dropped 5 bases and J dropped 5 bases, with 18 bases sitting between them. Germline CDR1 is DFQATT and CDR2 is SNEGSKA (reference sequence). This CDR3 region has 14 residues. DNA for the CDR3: TGCAGTGCTTGGGCGGAGTGGGGGTTGGAGACCCAGTACTTC. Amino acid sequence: CSAWAEWGLETQYF.

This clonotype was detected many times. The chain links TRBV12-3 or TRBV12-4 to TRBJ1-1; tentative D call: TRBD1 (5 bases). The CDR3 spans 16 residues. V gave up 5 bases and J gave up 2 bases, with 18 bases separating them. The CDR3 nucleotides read TGTGCCAGCAGTCCAGGGAGGGCAATCCCAAACACTGAAGCTTTCTTT. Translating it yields CASSPGRAIPNTEAFF.

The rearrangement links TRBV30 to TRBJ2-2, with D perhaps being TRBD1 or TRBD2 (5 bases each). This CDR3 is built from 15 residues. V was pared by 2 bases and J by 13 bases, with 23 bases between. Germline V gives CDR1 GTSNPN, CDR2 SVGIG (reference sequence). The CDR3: CAWSLPGTTLVGLFF. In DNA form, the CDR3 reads TGTGCCTGGAGTCTCCCCGGGACCACCCTGGTCGGGCTGTTTTTT.

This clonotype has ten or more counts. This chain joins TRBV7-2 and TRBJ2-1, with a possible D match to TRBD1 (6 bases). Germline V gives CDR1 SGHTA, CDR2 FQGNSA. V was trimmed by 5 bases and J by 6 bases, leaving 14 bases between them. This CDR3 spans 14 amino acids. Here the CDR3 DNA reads TGTGCCAGCAGCCTACAGGGAAATAGCAATGAGCAGTTCTTC. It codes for CASSLQGNSNEQFF.

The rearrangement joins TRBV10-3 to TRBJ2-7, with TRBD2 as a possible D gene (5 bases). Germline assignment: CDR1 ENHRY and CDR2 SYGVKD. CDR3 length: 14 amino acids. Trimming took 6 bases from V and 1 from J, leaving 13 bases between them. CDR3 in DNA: TGTGCCATCAGGGGGAGAGAGGGTTCCTACGAGCAGTACTTC. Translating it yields CAIRGREGSYEQYF.

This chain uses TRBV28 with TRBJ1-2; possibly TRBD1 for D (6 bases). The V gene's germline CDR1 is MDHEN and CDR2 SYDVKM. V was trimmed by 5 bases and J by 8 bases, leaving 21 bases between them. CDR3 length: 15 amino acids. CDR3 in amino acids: CASSPPGQSSLGYTF. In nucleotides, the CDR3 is TGTGCCAGCAGTCCGCCCGGACAGTCATCCTTAGGCTACACCTTC.

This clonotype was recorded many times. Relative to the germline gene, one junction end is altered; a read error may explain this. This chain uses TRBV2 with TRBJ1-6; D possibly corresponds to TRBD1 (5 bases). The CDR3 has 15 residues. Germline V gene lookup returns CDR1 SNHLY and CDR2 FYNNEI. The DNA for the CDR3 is TGTGCCAGCAGCGAAGGGGTAGGGTTGAGTTCACCCCTCCACTTT. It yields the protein CASSEGVGLSSPLHF. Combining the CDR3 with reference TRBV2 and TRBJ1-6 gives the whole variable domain EPEVTQTPSHQVTQMGQEVILRCVPISNHLYFYWYRQILGQKVEFLVSFYNNEISEKSEIFDDQFSVERPDGSNFTLKIRSTKLEDSAMYFCASSEGVGLSSPLHFGNGTRLTVT.